These 22 T cell receptor beta chains were sequenced from one sample in a study of identical twins. TCRdb fed the 5' RACE reads into MiXCR, producing one record per CDR3 protein. This table has 690,000 or so distinct CDR3 sequences, 8.5% to 9.5% appearing once. These data also formed part of another study, on yellow fever vaccine responses in identical twins.

Sequenced sample: PBMCs. The receptors originated from a woman in her late teens or twenties in good health.

The chain uses TRBV12-3 or TRBV12-4 and TRBJ2-5; 8 nucleotides line up with TRBD1. The ends lost 1 base at V and 5 bases at J; junction bases unmatched: 18. The CDR3 consists of 19 residues. CDR3 in amino acids: CASSLGPGRGLGYTETQYF. The CDR3 DNA follows: TGTGCCAGCAGTTTAGGGCCCGGCAGGGGGCTCGGGTATACGGAGACCCAGTACTTC.

The rearrangement uses TRBV15 and TRBJ2-3; TRBD2 aligns across 14 bases. This CDR3 contains 17 residues. Germline loops: CDR1 LNHNV, CDR2 YYDKDF (reference sequence). Unmatched junction bases numbered 5, after V lost 3 bases and J lost 3 bases. The CDR3 spells CATSRAGTSGSTDTQYF. As DNA, the CDR3 is TGTGCCACCAGCAGGGCGGGGACTAGCGGGAGTACAGATACGCAGTATTTT.

This clonotype was counted between two and nine times. This chain connects TRBV7-2 to TRBJ2-7, with 7 bases matching TRBD2. The CDR3 has 15 amino acids. Losses at the gene ends were 1 base for V and 2 bases for J; bases not matched to a gene: 5. From germline, CDR1 is SGHTA and CDR2 FQGNSA. The CDR3 here is CASSLVREATYEQYF. The DNA for the CDR3 is TGTGCCAGCAGCTTAGTCCGGGAGGCTACCTACGAGCAGTACTTC.

This clonotype has a count of ten or more. V usage is TRBV12-3 or TRBV12-4 and J usage is TRBJ1-6, with a weak D call TRBD1 (6 bases). The CDR3 covers 13 residues. V dropped 6 bases and J dropped 9 bases, with 12 bases sitting between them. The CDR3 DNA is TGTGCCAGCAGAGCAGGGGTTAGTTCACCCCTCCACTTT. It yields the protein CASRAGVSSPLHF.

This clonotype was counted at least ten times. The V call is TRBV7-9, the J call TRBJ2-5; D gene uncertain. This CDR3 is 13 amino acids long. V was pared by 4 bases and J by 4 bases, with 10 bases between. Germline loops: CDR1 SEHNR, CDR2 FQNEAQ (reference sequence). As DNA, the CDR3 is TGTGCCAGCAGCTACCCTTCTCCAGAGACCCAGTACTTC. As protein: CASSYPSPETQYF.

The chain employs TRBV12-3 or TRBV12-4 and TRBJ2-3; 8 bases agree with TRBD1. CDR3 size: 14 residues. J lost 1 base, V lost 5 bases, and 2 bases had no gene match. The CDR3 region is CASSHRGGTDTQYF. DNA for the CDR3: TGTGCCAGCAGTCACAGGGGGGGCACAGATACGCAGTATTTT.

This clonotype has a count of ten or more. The gene calls are TRBV27 and TRBJ2-3; tentatively, D is TRBD2 (5 bases). V shed 2 bases and J shed 3 bases, with 12 bases lying between them. This CDR3 region has 15 residues. Germline assignment: CDR1 MNHEY and CDR2 SMNVEV (reference sequence). The CDR3 here is CASSLTGIGTDTQYF. CDR3 DNA: TGTGCCAGCAGTTTAACCGGGATAGGAACAGATACGCAGTATTTT.

This clonotype was counted a few times. The chain couples TRBV4-3 to TRBJ2-1; D remains ambiguous. The CDR3 runs 16 residues. CDR1 and CDR2 from the germline V gene are LGHNA and YSLEER. V lost 0 bases to trimming and J lost 2 bases, with 11 bases between them. The CDR3 sequence is CASSQDVTRTYNEQFF. DNA of the CDR3: TGCGCCAGCAGCCAAGATGTAACACGCACCTACAATGAGCAGTTCTTC.

The V call is TRBV24-1, the J call TRBJ2-4; D assignment may be TRBD1 or TRBD2 (5 bases each). The V end lost 5 bases, the J end lost 2 bases, and 6 bases lay between the germline ends. Looked up from germline, CDR1 is KGHDR and CDR2 is SFDVKD. The CDR3 has 13 amino acids. The CDR3 sequence: CATSGGPKNIQYF. The CDR3 DNA reads TGTGCCACCAGTGGGGGACCCAAAAACATTCAGTACTTC.

This clonotype was counted only a few times. The genes are TRBV28 and TRBJ2-6, with D perhaps assigned TRBD1 or TRBD2 (5 bases each). Trimming shortened V by 5 bases and J by 0 bases, and 11 bases separated the two germline ends. The CDR3 runs to 16 residues. Germline-derived CDR1 and CDR2 are MDHEN and SYDVKM. CDR3 coding DNA: TGTGCCAGCAGTCTGCCCGGGGCCTCTGGGGCCAACGTCCTGACTTTC. It encodes CASSLPGASGANVLTF.

The sample holds many counts of this clonotype. The J gene is TRBJ2-1, the V gene TRBV4-1; D is undetermined. Germline V gene lookup returns CDR1 MGHRA and CDR2 YSYEKL. V was trimmed by 1 base and J by 2 bases, leaving 6 bases between them. The CDR3 is made up of 14 amino acids. CDR3 amino acids: CASSQVTAYNEQFF. CDR3 coding DNA: TGCGCCAGCAGCCAAGTAACAGCCTACAATGAGCAGTTCTTC.

This clonotype was picked up a small number of times. This chain links TRBV7-9 with TRBJ1-6; possibly TRBD1 for D (5 bases). The CDR3 is made up of 14 amino acids. Germline CDR1 and CDR2: SEHNR and FQNEAQ (reference sequence). V lost 5 bases and J 7 bases, leaving 12 bases between the germline ends. The CDR3 loop is CASSLPGRNSPLHF. CDR3 bases: TGTGCCAGCAGCCTCCCGGGGCGAAATTCACCCCTCCACTTT.

This clonotype was recorded at least ten times. The V call is TRBV3-1, the J call TRBJ2-2, with D possibly matching TRBD2 (5 bases). The CDR3 sequence is 14 residues long. Trimming took 4 bases from V and 7 from J, leaving 13 bases between them. CDR1 and CDR2 (germline): LGHDT, YNNKEL (reference sequence). The CDR3 protein is CASSRTGLGGELFF. The CDR3 DNA reads as TGTGCCAGCAGCCGGACTGGACTGGGCGGGGAGCTGTTTTTT.

This clonotype has a handful of counts. The J gene is TRBJ2-1, the V gene TRBV5-5; 7 nucleotides align to TRBD2. This CDR3 is 14 amino acids long. The germline V gene encodes CDR1 SGHKS and CDR2 YYEKEE (reference sequence). V lost 0 bases, J lost 9 bases, and 6 bases stayed unmatched. CDR3 sequence: CASSLVPSGVEQFF. In nucleotides, the CDR3 is TGTGCCAGCAGCTTGGTCCCTAGCGGCGTTGAGCAGTTCTTC.

This clonotype has a handful of counts. V is TRBV7-9 and J is TRBJ2-3; 9 positions agree with TRBD2. Germline loops: CDR1 SEHNR, CDR2 FQNEAQ (reference sequence). The CDR3 sequence is 16 residues long. Germline trimming cut 5 bases from V and 6 bases from J; bases unmatched to any gene: 12. CDR3 loop: CASSLASGTSMDTQYF. CDR3 in DNA: TGTGCCAGCAGCCTCGCTAGCGGGACGTCCATGGATACGCAGTATTTT.

Written as DNA, the CDR3 is TGTGCCACTGGGGGGGTTGGCAATCAGCCCCAGCATTTT. Its translation is CATGGVGNQPQHF. This rearrangement joins TRBV6-6 to TRBJ1-5, with a possible D match to TRBD1 (5 bases). Germline CDR1 MNHNY, CDR2 SVGAGI (reference sequence). The V end was cut by 10 bases, the J end by 2 bases, with 12 bases between. This CDR3 has 13 residues.

The rearrangement uses TRBV20-1 and TRBJ2-7, with 9 positions matching TRBD1. Losses at the gene ends were 6 bases for V and 3 bases for J; bases not matched to a gene: 6. From germline, CDR1 is DFQATT and CDR2 SNEGSKA (reference sequence). The CDR3 is 13 amino acids. CDR3 sequence reads: CSAKTTGGYEQYF. The CDR3 DNA reads TGCAGTGCCAAGACGACAGGGGGCTACGAGCAGTACTTC.

In this sample, this clonotype turned up a few times. The chain carries TRBV6-2 or TRBV6-3 and TRBJ2-5, with 8 bases lining up with TRBD1. The CDR3 has 15 residues. In germline, CDR1 is MNHEY, CDR2 SVGEGT. V shed 5 bases, J shed 2 bases, and the junction held 7 bases outside the gene matches. DNA of the CDR3: TGTGCCAGCAGTACTCCGGGACAGGTACAAGAGACCCAGTACTTC. Amino acids: CASSTPGQVQETQYF.

Ten or more counts support this clonotype. The DNA of the CDR3 is TGTGCCAGCAGTTGGGTGCCCCCCGGAAACACCATATATTTT. It yields the protein CASSWVPPGNTIYF. V gene TRBV12-3 or TRBV12-4 combines with J gene TRBJ1-3, with unresolved D. There are 14 residues in the CDR3. The V end was cut by 4 bases, the J end by 4 bases, with 11 bases between.

The chain joins TRBV21-1 to TRBJ1-2; the table gives TRBD1 as D, unverified against the DNA. TRBV21-1 is labeled a pseudogene. The CDR3 spans 16 residues. In DNA, the CDR3 is TGTGCCAGCAGCTTCGATACCGGGACAGGGGGCGGTGGCTACACCTTC. It translates to CASSFDTGTGGGGYTF.

The rearrangement uses TRBV2 and TRBJ2-7, with 7 bases fitting TRBD2. CDR3 length equals 15 residues. Looked up from germline, CDR1 is SNHLY and CDR2 is FYNNEI. The junction had 15 bases not matched to a gene; V was cut back by 7 bases and J by 6 bases. Here the CDR3 DNA reads TGTGCCAGCACCACGCGCGGGGGTTTTAGTACCGAGCAGTACTTC. Protein product: CASTTRGGFSTEQYF.

The chain couples TRBV4-3 to TRBJ2-7; 11 nucleotides align to TRBD2. The CDR3 has 18 amino acids. The junction had 8 bases not matched to a gene; V was cut back by 0 bases and J by 1 base. Germline-derived CDR1 and CDR2 are LGHNA and YSLEER. CDR3: CASSQETSGSGWSYEQYF. The CDR3 coding sequence is TGCGCCAGCAGCCAAGAAACTAGCGGGAGCGGTTGGTCCTACGAGCAGTACTTC.